A selection of T cell receptor beta chains follows, all from one sample in a study of T cell responses to AZD1222 COVID-19 vaccine. TCRdb keeps only in-frame clones here, not all; method: immunoSEQ multiplex PCR. The data hold approximately 96,000 clones, with 86% observed a single time. The sequenced sample was peripheral blood, obtained 28 days after the second AZD1222 dose. Receptor source: an adult who received the AZD1222 COVID-19 vaccine. The CDR3 runs from the conserved cysteine through the conserved F or W. D genes are given only for firm matches. Where a row states a size, it is once, few, many or the class of an expanded clone; other rows omit it.

j_gene	v_gene	d_gene	abundance	len	CDR3aa
TRBJ2-5	TRBV6-5	-	-	14	CASRGWGEGETQYF
TRBJ1-4	TRBV18	TRBD1	-	16	CASSPSITGQGEKLFF
TRBJ1-4	TRBV18	-	-	14	CASSRGPSNEKLFF
TRBJ1-6	TRBV28	TRBD1	-	15	CASSLPGTGASPLHF
TRBJ2-2	TRBV5-1	TRBD2	-	17	CASSSRAGGPVAGELFF
TRBJ1-2	TRBV29-1	-	-	11	CSALDINGYTF
TRBJ1-5	TRBV30	-	-	13	CAWSKQLNQPQHF
TRBJ1-1	TRBV29-1	-	few	15	CSVDDILPGRIEAFF
TRBJ1-2	TRBV2	TRBD1	-	13	CASRGTGVLGYTF
TRBJ1-3	TRBV5-5	-	few	16	CASSRTFGPSGNTIYF
TRBJ2-1	TRBV28	-	-	15	CASTSLGARSNEQFF
TRBJ2-2	TRBV7-8	TRBD1	-	15	CASSLTTGGPGELFF
TRBJ1-1	TRBV28	-	-	17	CASSPPPRRTVNTEAFF
TRBJ2-7	TRBV6-5	-	-	11	CASMYHREQYF
TRBJ1-4	TRBV6-5	TRBD1	-	15	CASSYTTGEFEKLFF
TRBJ1-4	TRBV27	-	-	14	CASRRRTGGEKLFF
TRBJ1-1	TRBV19	TRBD1	-	15	CASSHRDRENTEAFF
TRBJ2-5	TRBV6-1	TRBD2	-	14	CASSDGTRTETQYF
TRBJ1-1	TRBV20-1	TRBD1	once	14	CSASQDRGNTEAFF
TRBJ1-2	TRBV2	-	-	13	CASRAGLNYGYTF
TRBJ2-2	TRBV19	-	-	16	CASSILGGSNTGELFF
TRBJ2-7	TRBV19	TRBD1	-	15	CASSPNRGGGYEQYF
TRBJ2-1	TRBV19	TRBD2	-	17	CASSAYTSGRGFHEQFF
-	TRBV5-3	TRBD1	-	16	CARRSRQGVRNQPQYF
TRBJ2-7	TRBV7-9	-	-	15	CASSFQGTAGYEQYF
TRBJ2-3	TRBV6-6	-	-	13	CASSLAGTDTQYF
TRBJ2-3	TRBV19	TRBD2	-	18	CASSMSSPSGSGTDTQYF
TRBJ1-1	TRBV2	TRBD1	-	14	CASTSDRGRTEAFF
TRBJ2-7	TRBV9	-	-	13	CASSPDWEYEQYF
TRBJ1-1	TRBV5-1	TRBD1	-	15	CASSLGTGGGTEAFF
TRBJ2-7	TRBV18	TRBD2	-	16	CASSPGTSGSFDEQYF
TRBJ2-1	TRBV19	-	-	14	CASNSPPRTNEQFF
TRBJ2-2	TRBV5-1	TRBD2	-	16	CASSPGLAGNTGELFF
TRBJ2-2	TRBV7-3	-	-	15	CASSSRLGGTGELFF
TRBJ1-2	TRBV28	-	-	13	CASTRGNNYGYTF
TRBJ2-7	TRBV30	TRBD1	-	14	CAWSLGQSNYEQYF
TRBJ2-6	TRBV7-2	-	once	18	CASSPAEGQASGANVLTF
TRBJ2-5	TRBV28	-	-	11	CASSLRETQYF
TRBJ2-4	TRBV7-2	TRBD2	once	15	CASSTRLATGDIQYF
TRBJ2-2	TRBV2	TRBD1	once	14	CASRGQGDGGELFF
TRBJ2-7	TRBV2	-	-	11	CASSGLGEQYF
TRBJ2-1	TRBV6-5	-	few	12	CASSRAPNEQFF
TRBJ1-6	TRBV5-1	-	-	15	CASSPRGPESSPLHF
TRBJ2-1	TRBV7-3	TRBD1	-	16	CASSAHRGLNYNEQFF
TRBJ2-5	TRBV27	TRBD2	-	19	CASSLYAGLAGQRGETQYF
TRBJ2-7	TRBV3-1/TRBV3-2	-	-	14	CASSQGRLAYEQYF
TRBJ1-2	TRBV9	-	-	16	CASSVASPGEGYGYTF
TRBJ1-5	TRBV20-1	-	-	17	CSASGSYGGGGNQPQHF
TRBJ2-7	TRBV28	-	-	13	CASNTGPSYEQYF
TRBJ2-1	TRBV11-3	TRBD2	-	16	CASSYRSSGANNEQFF
TRBJ2-3	TRBV7-2	-	-	16	CASSSRRGGNTDTQYF